This passage covers 21 T cell receptor beta chains from one sample sequenced in a study of T-cell memory formation after mild COVID-19. TCRdb fed the 5' RACE reads into MiXCR, producing one record per CDR3 protein. The repertoire includes under 450,000 distinct CDR3 sequences, 20% to 25% of them detected once, and around 20% sits in the top ten. Sequencing input: PBMCs or a T cell subset sorted from them (not recorded which). These receptors came from a man aged 18-30 years who had mild COVID-19 (a few samples of this study predate the infection). Cell type and time point are not known.

This rearrangement joins TRBV20-1 to TRBJ2-3; TRBD2 agrees at 10 bases. CDR1 DFQATT and CDR2 SNEGSKA come from the germline V gene (reference sequence). This CDR3 region has 14 residues. J lost 4 bases, V lost 5 bases, and 6 bases had no gene match. The CDR3 loop reads CSASSGGAPDTQYF. The CDR3, as DNA: TGCAGTGCTTCGAGCGGGGGGGCTCCAGATACGCAGTATTTT.

The J gene is TRBJ2-5, the V gene TRBV20-1, with 8 bases aligning to TRBD2. The CDR3 loop spans 14 amino acids. V lost 3 bases and J lost 3; bases outside the gene matches: 6. The germline V gene has CDR1 DFQATT and CDR2 SNEGSKA (reference sequence). CDR3 in amino acids: CSARVAGSKETQYF. DNA for the CDR3: TGCAGTGCTAGGGTAGCGGGGTCCAAAGAGACCCAGTACTTC.

V gene TRBV20-1 combines with J gene TRBJ2-7; D is ambiguous. Germline-derived CDR1 and CDR2 are DFQATT and SNEGSKA (reference sequence). V shed 1 base and J shed 3 bases, with 10 bases lying between them. The CDR3 is 13 amino acids. The CDR3 loop reads CSARGHTNYEQYV. The DNA of the CDR3 is TGCAGTGCTAGAGGTCACACTAACTACGAGCAGTACGTC.

CDR3: CSARDGSGGRQYF. The CDR3 nucleotides are TGCAGTGCTAGAGATGGGAGCGGGGGTCGTCAGTATTTT. This chain links TRBV20-1 with TRBJ2-3; TRBD2 matches at 8 bases. V trimming: 0 bases; J trimming: 12 bases; junction bases outside the gene matches: 8. CDR3 size: 13 residues. Germline values: CDR1 DFQATT, CDR2 SNEGSKA (reference sequence).

The genes are TRBV20-1 and TRBJ2-5; TRBD2 is a possible D gene (6 bases). The V gene's germline CDR1 is DFQATT and CDR2 SNEGSKA (reference sequence). V lost 5 bases and J lost 3, with 19 bases in between. The CDR3 is 15 residues long. The CDR3 coding sequence is TGCAGTGCTGACGGAACAGGCTCGGGAGAAGAGACCCAGTACTTC. This sequence encodes CSADGTGSGEETQYF.

This clonotype occurred a few times. The chain carries TRBV28 and TRBJ1-1, with 9 bases aligning to TRBD1. The V and J ends lost 5 bases and 7 bases, in that order; junction bases with no gene match: 14. Germline CDR1 MDHEN, CDR2 SYDVKM. The CDR3 covers 16 residues. The CDR3 region has the DNA TGTGCCAGCAGTACTATACAGGGGGCGGGTTTCAGTGAAGCTTTCTTT. It yields the protein CASSTIQGAGFSEAFF.

The chain recombines TRBV4-2 with TRBJ1-5; D remains unclear. Trimming took 1 base from V and 3 from J, leaving 7 bases between them. The germline V gene encodes CDR1 LGHNA and CDR2 YNFKEQ. The CDR3 extends over 14 amino acids. The CDR3 DNA reads as TGTGCCAGCAGCCAAGGGACCCCCAATCAGCCCCAGCATTTT. Protein: CASSQGTPNQPQHF.

The chain links TRBV2 to TRBJ2-3; the D gene could be TRBD1 or TRBD2 (5 bases each). The length of the CDR3 is 14 residues. V was shortened by 7 bases and J by 1 base, with 12 bases between the two germline ends. The V gene's germline CDR1 is SNHLY and CDR2 FYNNEI. The DNA for the CDR3 is TGTGCCAGCATGGTGGGGCGGGGCACAGATACGCAGTATTTT. Encoded protein: CASMVGRGTDTQYF. Supplemented by reference TRBV2 and TRBJ2-3, the full variable domain reads EPEVTQTPSHQVTQMGQEVILRCVPISNHLYFYWYRQILGQKVEFLVSFYNNEISEKSEIFDDQFSVERPDGSNFTLKIRSTKLEDSAMYFCASMVGRGTDTQYFGPGTRLTVL.

In this sample, this clonotype turned up a few times. The chain couples TRBV20-1 to TRBJ2-1; D is undetermined. The CDR3 spans 13 residues. V shed 7 bases and J shed 5 bases, with 15 bases lying between them. Looked up from germline, CDR1 is DFQATT and CDR2 is SNEGSKA (reference sequence). CDR3 in amino acids: CSVPVISNNEQFF. In DNA form, the CDR3 reads TGCAGTGTTCCAGTCATATCCAACAATGAGCAGTTCTTC.

In this sample, this clonotype turned up a few times. This chain joins TRBV5-1 and TRBJ2-2; TRBD2 matches at 12 bases. V gave up 7 bases and J gave up 7 bases; unmatched junction bases: 5. This CDR3 has 14 residues. CDR1 is SGHRS and CDR2 is YFSETQ in the germline V gene. CDR3 region: CASSSGGARGELFF. The CDR3 region has the DNA TGCGCCAGCTCTAGCGGGGGGGCCCGCGGGGAGCTGTTTTTT.

This clonotype was seen more than once but under ten times. This chain uses TRBV15 with TRBJ2-3, with TRBD2 as a possible D gene (5 bases). The CDR3 contains 13 residues. The V gene lost 8 bases and the J gene lost 2 bases, with 11 bases spanning the gap. Germline values: CDR1 LNHNV, CDR2 YYDKDF (reference sequence). CDR3 region: CATGPGVTDTQYF. CDR3 sequence (DNA): TGTGCCACCGGACCCGGGGTCACAGATACGCAGTATTTT.

This clonotype has a handful of counts. This sequence joins TRBV7-3 and TRBJ2-5; D is possibly TRBD2 (7 bases). This CDR3 has 15 amino acids. V lost 1 base, J lost 5 bases, and 14 bases lay in between. CDR1 and CDR2 (germline): SGHTA, FQGTGA. CDR3 residues: CASSLRGGPRETQYF. In nucleotides, the CDR3 is TGTGCCAGCAGCTTAAGGGGGGGGCCGAGGGAGACCCAGTACTTC.

J is TRBJ2-5 and V is TRBV29-1, with a tentative D call TRBD1 (6 bases). Germline V gene lookup returns CDR1 SQVTM and CDR2 ANQGSEA. Trimming cost V 0 bases and J 5 bases, with 10 bases left between them. The CDR3 loop spans 13 amino acids. CDR3: CSVEEGALETQYF. CDR3 DNA sequence: TGCAGCGTTGAAGAGGGGGCGCTTGAGACCCAGTACTTC.

The chain uses TRBV11-2 and TRBJ2-1; 7 nucleotides align to TRBD2. From germline, CDR1 is SGHAT and CDR2 FQNNGV. The CDR3 loop spans 16 amino acids. The ends lost 5 bases at V and 1 base at J; junction bases unmatched: 8. CDR3 residues: CASSRPSGVSYNEQFF. CDR3 coding DNA: TGTGCCAGCAGCCGCCCCAGCGGGGTTTCCTACAATGAGCAGTTCTTC.

The chain employs TRBV6-6 and TRBJ1-2; D might be TRBD1 (5 bases). V lost 5 bases, J lost 7 bases, and 20 bases lay in between. The CDR3 consists of 15 residues. Germline V gives CDR1 MNHNY, CDR2 SVGAGI (reference sequence). CDR3 DNA: TGTGCCAGCAGTCGTGAGGGGCGAGGTGTTAGTGGCTACACCTTC. Its translation is CASSREGRGVSGYTF.

This clonotype has more than one count but fewer than ten. The chain couples TRBV2 to TRBJ2-3; D is unclear. CDR3 length: 18 residues. The germline V gene has CDR1 SNHLY and CDR2 FYNNEI. Deletions cut 7 bases from V and 4 bases from J, with 27 bases between. CDR3 amino acids: CASNPPPGTPFFADTQYF. DNA for the CDR3: TGTGCCAGCAATCCTCCTCCGGGCACTCCCTTTTTTGCAGATACGCAGTATTTT. Based on the CDR3 plus reference TRBV2 and TRBJ2-3, the full variable domain is EPEVTQTPSHQVTQMGQEVILRCVPISNHLYFYWYRQILGQKVEFLVSFYNNEISEKSEIFDDQFSVERPDGSNFTLKIRSTKLEDSAMYFCASNPPPGTPFFADTQYFGPGTRLTVL.

This chain links TRBV7-3 with TRBJ2-1; D may correspond to TRBD1 or TRBD2 (5 bases each). Germline CDR1 and CDR2: SGHTA and FQGTGA. This CDR3 is built from 16 residues. V was pared by 1 base and J by 5 bases, with 15 bases between. DNA for the CDR3: TGTGCCAGCAGCTTAATCGGGGCCCTCGGGAACAATGAGCAGTTCTTC. Amino acids: CASSLIGALGNNEQFF.

Only a few counts were recorded for this clonotype. The genes are TRBV7-9 and TRBJ1-1; tentatively, D is TRBD1 (6 bases). The V end lost 5 bases, the J end lost 1 base, and 14 bases lay between the germline ends. Germline CDR1 reads SEHNR; CDR2 reads FQNEAQ (reference sequence). This CDR3 comprises 15 residues. CDR3 coding DNA: TGTGCCAGCAGCGTAACGGGACACACGAACACTGAAGCTTTCTTT. Amino acid sequence: CASSVTGHTNTEAFF.

This clonotype was seen a few times. The V gene is TRBV5-1, the J gene TRBJ2-3; possibly TRBD2 for D (6 bases). This CDR3 contains 15 residues. The V gene lost 0 bases and the J gene lost 4 bases, with 12 bases spanning the gap. The germline V gene encodes CDR1 SGHRS and CDR2 YFSETQ. The CDR3 DNA sequence: TGCGCCAGCAGCTTGGGCGGGGTGGTCCCAGATACGCAGTATTTT. Translating it yields CASSLGGVVPDTQYF. Full variable domain (missing parts from reference TRBV5-1 and TRBJ2-3): KAGVTQTPRYLIKTRGQQVTLSCSPISGHRSVSWYQQTPGQGLQFLFEYFSETQRNKGNFPGRFSGRQFSNSRSEMNVSTLELGDSALYLCASSLGGVVPDTQYFGPGTRLTVL.

The gene calls are TRBV5-1 and TRBJ1-4; D call uncertain. Per germline, CDR1 SGHRS and CDR2 YFSETQ. The CDR3 totals 15 residues. V was shortened by 0 bases and J by 5 bases, with 11 bases between the two germline ends. The CDR3 nucleotides read TGCGCCAGCAGCTTGGTTCTGGGTCCCAATGAAAAACTGTTTTTT. It is translated as CASSLVLGPNEKLFF.

This clonotype was recorded a few times. This chain links TRBV4-2 with TRBJ1-4; weak D call: TRBD1 (5 bases). This CDR3 spans 15 amino acids. The V gene's germline CDR1 is LGHNA and CDR2 YNFKEQ. The V and J ends lost 0 bases and 5 bases respectively, with 10 bases between them. The CDR3 protein is CASSQDPTENEKLFF. CDR3 in DNA: TGTGCCAGCAGCCAAGACCCGACAGAGAATGAAAAACTGTTTTTT.